Presented here are 21 T cell receptor beta chains from one specimen sequenced in a study of blood T cell repertoires in COVID-19. TCRdb's copy holds only in-frame clones and misses some; the assay was immunoSEQ multiplex PCR. The top ten clones hold 0.95% to 1.5% of a sample with about 130,000 clones, roughly 90% of them seen once. The source material was peripheral blood. These receptors all come from an elderly woman with acute or convalescent COVID-19.

The chain joins TRBV19 to TRBJ2-5; D perhaps matches TRBD1 (5 bases). The CDR3 is 14 residues long. V was clipped by 6 bases and J by 2 bases, with 13 bases between them. Germline loops: CDR1 LNHDA, CDR2 SQIVND (reference sequence). The CDR3: CASSHINRQETQYF. The DNA for the CDR3 is TGTGCCAGTAGCCATATAAACAGGCAAGAGACCCAGTACTTC.

V and J are TRBV2 and TRBJ1-2; possible D gene TRBD1, 6 bases. Germline CDR1 SNHLY, CDR2 FYNNEI. This CDR3 is built from 13 residues. Trimming pared 6 bases from V and 0 bases from J, leaving 8 bases between. The CDR3 region is CASSWTANYGYTF. Here the CDR3 DNA reads TGTGCCAGCAGCTGGACAGCTAACTATGGCTACACCTTC.

The chain carries TRBV9 and TRBJ1-4; D perhaps matches TRBD1 (5 bases). Germline loops: CDR1 SGDLS, CDR2 YYNGEE. Trimming took 2 bases from V and 2 from J, leaving 7 bases between them. This CDR3 contains 14 residues. This chain's CDR3 is CASSVGLTNEKLFF. CDR3 in DNA: TGTGCCAGCAGCGTGGGACTGACTAATGAAAAACTGTTTTTT.

The sample holds one count of this clone. The V gene is TRBV27, the J gene TRBJ2-5, with TRBD1 as a possible D gene (5 bases). The CDR3 spans 14 residues. V was trimmed by 4 bases and J by 4 bases, leaving 13 bases between them. Germline CDR1 MNHEY, CDR2 SMNVEV (reference sequence). The CDR3 nucleotides read TGTGCCAGCAGTTCCAGGGCGCAGGGAGAGACCCAGTACTTC. Translated, it gives CASSSRAQGETQYF.

The gene calls are TRBV5-1 and TRBJ1-5; D gene uncertain. CDR1 and CDR2 from the germline V gene are SGHRS and YFSETQ. The CDR3 length is 13 residues. Trimming removed 2 bases from V and 4 bases from J, with 7 bases in between. The CDR3 sequence: CASSLAGNQPQHF. CDR3 DNA: TGCGCCAGCAGCTTAGCGGGGAATCAGCCCCAGCATTTT.

This rearrangement joins TRBV7-2 to TRBJ2-5, with TRBD1 matching over 7 bases. The CDR3 has 14 residues. The ends lost 7 bases at V and 3 bases at J; junction bases unmatched: 8. Germline V gene data show CDR1 as SGHTA and CDR2 as FQGNSA. The CDR3 is CASIQIGTEETQYF. The CDR3 DNA is TGTGCCAGCATCCAGATAGGGACAGAAGAGACCCAGTACTTC.

The chain couples TRBV4-2 to TRBJ1-1, with a weak D call TRBD1 (6 bases). The V and J ends lost 5 bases and 1 base respectively, with 11 bases between them. CDR3 length equals 14 residues. Germline V gene data show CDR1 as LGHNA and CDR2 as YNFKEQ. The CDR3 loop is CASSVQGSNTEAFF. CDR3 in DNA: TGTGCCAGCAGCGTACAGGGCTCGAACACTGAAGCTTTCTTT.

The chain employs TRBV5-6 and TRBJ2-7; 8 positions agree with TRBD2. V trimming: 0 bases; J trimming: 1 base; junction bases outside the gene matches: 3. The CDR3 runs 15 residues. Germline V gene sequence: CDR1 SGHDT, CDR2 YYEEEE. The CDR3 DNA sequence: TGTGCCAGCAGCTTGGCGGGGGGGCAATCCTACGAGCAGTACTTC. It yields the protein CASSLAGGQSYEQYF.

To note about this clone: In the same sample, other DNA sequences code for this CDR3. The rearrangement uses TRBV5-6 and TRBJ2-7; a possible D gene is TRBD1 (5 bases). There are 12 residues in the CDR3. Germline values: CDR1 SGHDT, CDR2 YYEEEE. Trimming cost V 1 base and J 3 bases, with 5 bases left between them. This CDR3 is CASSLQGYEQYF. As DNA, the CDR3 is TGTGCCAGCAGCTTGCAGGGCTACGAGCAGTACTTC.

The genes are TRBV5-1 and TRBJ1-2; TRBD1 matches 11 bases. CDR3 length: 16 residues. In germline, CDR1 is SGHRS, CDR2 YFSETQ. J gave up 7 bases and V 5 bases, and 13 bases lay outside the gene matches. CDR3: CASSSSGQGASRGYTF. The CDR3 bases are TGCGCCAGCAGTTCGTCCGGACAGGGGGCCTCTCGTGGCTACACCTTC.

In nucleotides, the CDR3 is TGTGCCAGCAGCCAAGATTATTCGGGGGGCAACACCGGGGAGCTGTTTTTT. Its translation: CASSQDYSGGNTGELFF. This chain links TRBV3-1 (or the pseudogene TRBV3-2) with TRBJ2-2, with D perhaps TRBD2 (7 bases). Germline V gives CDR1 LGHDT, CDR2 YNNKEL (reference sequence). V was cut by 0 bases and J by 2 bases, with 13 bases left in between. The CDR3 sequence is 17 residues long.

The V and J genes are TRBV18 and TRBJ1-6; 7 bases map to TRBD1. CDR3 length: 18 amino acids. Losses at the gene ends were 2 bases for V and 5 bases for J; bases not matched to a gene: 12. The V gene's germline CDR1 is KGHSH and CDR2 LQKENI. The CDR3: CASSPMYPTGSDNSPLHF. DNA of the CDR3: TGTGCCAGCTCACCAATGTATCCGACAGGGTCGGATAATTCACCCCTCCACTTT.

This clone was picked up a small number of times. The CDR3 coding sequence is TGCGCCAGCAGCTTGGGAGCGGAAAAAGAGACCCAGTACTTC. Translating it yields CASSLGAEKETQYF. The rearrangement links TRBV5-1 to TRBJ2-5; D possibly corresponds to TRBD2 (5 bases). Germline V gene data show CDR1 as SGHRS and CDR2 as YFSETQ. The CDR3 covers 14 residues. V lost 0 bases and J 3 bases, leaving 9 bases between the germline ends.

This chain joins TRBV6-5 and TRBJ2-2, with D possibly being TRBD1 (5 bases). The germline V gene has CDR1 MNHEY and CDR2 SVGAGI. CDR3 size: 16 residues. Trimming left V 2 bases short and J 2 bases short, with 12 bases between. CDR3 sequence: CASSYQRQTNTGELFF. Here the CDR3 DNA reads TGTGCCAGCAGTTACCAGAGACAGACCAACACCGGGGAGCTGTTTTTT.

V and J are TRBV5-6 and TRBJ1-5; 7 nucleotides agree with TRBD1. The junction had 9 bases not matched to a gene; V was cut back by 4 bases and J by 5 bases. This CDR3 is built from 15 residues. Germline CDR1 is SGHDT and CDR2 is YYEEEE. CDR3 in amino acids: CASSRADRRDQPQHF. The CDR3 region has the DNA TGTGCCAGCAGCCGAGCGGACAGGCGCGATCAGCCCCAGCATTTT.

This clone was seen a handful of times. The J gene is TRBJ2-1, the V gene TRBV4-1, with TRBD1 matching 8 bases. This CDR3 spans 17 amino acids. Unmatched junction bases numbered 12, after V lost 3 bases and J lost 5 bases. Germline V gene sequence: CDR1 MGHRA, CDR2 YSYEKL. Written as DNA, the CDR3 is TGCGCCAGCAGCCATCTTCCAGGACAGGGCGGCCACAATGAGCAGTTCTTC. This translates into CASSHLPGQGGHNEQFF.

The V gene is TRBV7-6, the J gene TRBJ2-1; 8 positions match TRBD2. CDR1 is SGHVS, CDR2 FNYEAQ, per germline. This CDR3 contains 14 residues. V gave up 7 bases and J gave up 4 bases; unmatched junction bases: 6. The CDR3 is CASNLTSEYNEQFF. In DNA, the CDR3 is TGTGCCAGCAACCTGACTAGCGAGTACAATGAGCAGTTCTTC.

This clone appeared many times. The chain has TRBV7-8 and TRBJ1-1; 9 bases agree with TRBD1. CDR3 length: 16 residues. V gave up 2 bases and J gave up 5 bases; unmatched junction bases: 9. Germline loops: CDR1 SGHVS, CDR2 FQNEAQ. The CDR3: CASSLPLQGAETEAFF. As DNA, the CDR3 is TGTGCCAGCAGCTTACCCCTACAGGGGGCGGAGACTGAAGCTTTCTTT.

The V gene is TRBV28, the J gene TRBJ1-1; TRBD1 is a possible D gene (6 bases). The germline CDR1 and CDR2 sequences are MDHEN and SYDVKM. There are 13 residues in the CDR3. V gave up 9 bases and J gave up 0 bases, with 11 bases separating them. Here the CDR3 reads CASSDSLNTEAFF. In DNA, the CDR3 is TGTGCCAGTTCGGACAGCCTGAACACTGAAGCTTTCTTT.

The V call is TRBV29-1, the J call TRBJ2-7; D possibly corresponds to TRBD1 (6 bases). The germline V and J ends were trimmed by 4 bases and 4 bases, with 8 bases remaining between them. The length of the CDR3 is 11 residues. Germline V gives CDR1 SQVTM, CDR2 ANQGSEA. CDR3: CSVGTAYEQYF. Written as DNA, the CDR3 is TGCAGCGTTGGGACAGCTTACGAGCAGTACTTC.

This clone appeared a few times. This chain connects TRBV16 to TRBJ2-7; D remains unclear. CDR3 length: 15 amino acids. The germline V gene encodes CDR1 KGHSY and CDR2 FQNENV. The V end lost 0 bases, the J end lost 3 bases, and 12 bases lay between the germline ends. The CDR3 is CASSQSRSVRYEQYF. The CDR3 region has the DNA TGTGCCAGCAGCCAATCTCGGTCGGTACGCTACGAGCAGTACTTC.